This T cell receptor (beta chain) was profiled in a study of blood T cells in healthy people across ages (dated by TCRdb to 2014 to 2015). Turning to the overall study: In model experiments, template switching captured about one uniquely barcoded TCR beta cDNA molecule for every two T cells. Using deep sequencing normalized with unique cDNA molecular identifiers, the study measured how TCR beta repertoire diversity changes with age. To avoid experimental bias, donors of different ages were distributed randomly across sequencing lanes. Two additional independent replicas of 1 million unique cDNA reads from the same blood draw were analyzed for two donors (one aged 18 to 30 and one aged 80 or older). Four age groups were formed from the donors: young (average 16 years), middle-aged (just under 40), aged (62) and long-lived (less than 85). The study at large found these results: As age increased, observed TCR beta diversity per million T cells dropped in a roughly linear way, and a significant reduction was already evident by age 40. Because donor CMV infection status was unknown, age-related changes in expanded clonotypes were potentially confounded. Estimates of total diversity from one million sequenced T cells were regarded as lower bounds and underestimates. Bulk unsorted PBMC profiling prevented conclusive comparison of naive and antigen-experienced compartments. Compared with the aged group, the long-lived group had more naive CD4+ T cells, fewer expanded clones and increased TCR diversity, suggesting age selection. There was a strong correlation between observed TCR beta diversity and the percentage of naive T cells measured by flow cytometry.

In this sample, this clonotype turned up a few times. Its antigen is currently not known. Qualities for individual bases were not recorded, and no much larger clone is one base off. The approximately 39 donors, aged about 6 to 95 years, were systemically healthy Caucasian individuals from Russia. Approximately 10 milliliters of peripheral blood were collected from each donor into EDTA-treated Vacutainer tubes. Ficoll-Paque density-gradient centrifugation was used to isolate PBMCs, with at least 6 million per sample. Total RNA was extracted from PBMCs with Trizol reagent, with at least 6 micrograms obtained per sample. Naive CD45RAhigh/CD27high T cell percentages were measured by flow cytometry on a PBMC aliquot from every donor. The library was obtained by 5' RACE. The instrument was an Illumina HiSeq 2500. The second PCR ran for about 7 to 11 cycles and used a J-beta primer mix along with a sample-barcoded 5' primer. A template-switch 5' adaptor carrying 12 random nucleotides introduced a unique molecular identifier onto each TCR beta cDNA molecule. Each sample yielded at least 2.5 million CDR3-containing paired-end reads. First-strand cDNA was synthesized from all RNA with the Mint cDNA synthesis kit, primed by a TRBC-specific oligonucleotide. After uracil-DNA glycosylase treatment, a first 18-cycle PCR used universal primers M1SS and BC2_uni_R on all cDNA. Per the source publication's procedure: For normalization, 1 million high-quality reads, each with a distinct molecular identifier, were randomly selected from each sample. Reads with shared molecular identifiers were discarded instead of being binned into consensus sequences. MiTCR, with a Q25 quality threshold and the strictest error-elimination algorithm, was used for CDR3 identification, clonotype clustering and error correction. Lower-bound total TCR beta diversity was estimated with a nonparametric unseen species model using Euler transformation. The public reads were reanalyzed by TCRdb: fastp trimming at Q25, MiXCR alignment, in-frame beta chains only. When rows share a CDR3 protein, they turn into one entry using the most common DNA and genes. These V and J calls derive from TCRdb rather than the authors' analysis. This sample comprises 1.5 million to 2 million distinct CDR3 sequences, around half of them detected only once. The ten largest clones capture approximately 2% of the sample.

Based on the germline V gene, the CDR1 and CDR2 sequences are MNHEY and SVGAGI. CDR3 length: 15 amino acids, cysteine to phenylalanine. CDR3 DNA is the only sequence kept; it has 45 bases, read in frame from the first base. The V end loses 5 bases and the J end loses 5 bases, and a stretch of 19 bases separates them. The chain uses TRBV6-5 and TRBJ2-7; possibly the D gene is TRBD2, per 5 matching bases. Sequencing was performed on blood. This receptor was taken from a woman aged 40 to 50 in good health. The sequence in DNA is TGTGCCAGCAGTGACGACGGACTCTCCGTGGACGAGCAGTACTTC. It is translated as CASSDDGLSVDEQYF.